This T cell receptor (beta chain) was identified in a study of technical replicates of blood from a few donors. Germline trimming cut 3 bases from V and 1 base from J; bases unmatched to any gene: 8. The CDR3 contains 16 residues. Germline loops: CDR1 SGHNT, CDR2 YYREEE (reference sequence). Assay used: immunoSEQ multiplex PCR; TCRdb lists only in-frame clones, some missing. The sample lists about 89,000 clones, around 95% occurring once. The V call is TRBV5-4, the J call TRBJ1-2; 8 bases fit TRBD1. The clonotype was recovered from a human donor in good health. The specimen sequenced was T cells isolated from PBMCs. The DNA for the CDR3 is TGTGCCAGCAGCTCAAGTGACAGGGGATTTAACTATGGCTACACCTTC. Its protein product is CASSSSDRGFNYGYTF.